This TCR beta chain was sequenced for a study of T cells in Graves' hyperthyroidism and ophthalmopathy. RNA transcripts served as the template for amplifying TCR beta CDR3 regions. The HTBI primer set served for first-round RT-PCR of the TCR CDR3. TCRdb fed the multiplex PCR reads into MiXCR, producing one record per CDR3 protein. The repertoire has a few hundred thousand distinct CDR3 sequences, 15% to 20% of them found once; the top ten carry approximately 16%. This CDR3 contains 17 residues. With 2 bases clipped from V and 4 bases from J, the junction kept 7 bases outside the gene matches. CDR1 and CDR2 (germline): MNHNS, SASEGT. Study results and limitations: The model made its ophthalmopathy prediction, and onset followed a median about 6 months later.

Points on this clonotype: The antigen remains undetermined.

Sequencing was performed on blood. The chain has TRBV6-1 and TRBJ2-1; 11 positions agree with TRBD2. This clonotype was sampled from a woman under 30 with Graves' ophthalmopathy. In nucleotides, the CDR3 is TGTGCCAGCAGTGAATTTAGCGGGGGGGCCGTGTACAATGAGCAGTTCTTC. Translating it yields CASSEFSGGAVYNEQFF.